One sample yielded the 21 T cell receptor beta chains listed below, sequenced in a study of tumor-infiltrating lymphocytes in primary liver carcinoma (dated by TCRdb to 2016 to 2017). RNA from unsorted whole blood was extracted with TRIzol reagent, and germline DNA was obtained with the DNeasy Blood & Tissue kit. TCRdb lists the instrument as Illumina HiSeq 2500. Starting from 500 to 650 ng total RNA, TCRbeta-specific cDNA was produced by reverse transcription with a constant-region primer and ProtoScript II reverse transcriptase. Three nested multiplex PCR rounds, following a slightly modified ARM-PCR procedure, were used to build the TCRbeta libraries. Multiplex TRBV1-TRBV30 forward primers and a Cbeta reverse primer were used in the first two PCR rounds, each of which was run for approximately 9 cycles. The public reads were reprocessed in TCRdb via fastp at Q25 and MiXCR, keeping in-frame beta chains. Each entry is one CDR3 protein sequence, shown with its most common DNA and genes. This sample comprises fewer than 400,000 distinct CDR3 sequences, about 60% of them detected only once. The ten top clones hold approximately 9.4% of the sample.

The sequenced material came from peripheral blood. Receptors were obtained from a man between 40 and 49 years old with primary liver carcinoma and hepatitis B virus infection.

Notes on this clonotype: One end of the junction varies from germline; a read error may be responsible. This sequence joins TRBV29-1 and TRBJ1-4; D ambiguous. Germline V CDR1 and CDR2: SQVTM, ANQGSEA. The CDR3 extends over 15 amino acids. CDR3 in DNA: TGCAGCGTTGAAGATCGCGGGGAGGGAAATGAAAAACCGTTTTTT. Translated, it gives CSVEDRGEGNEKPFF.

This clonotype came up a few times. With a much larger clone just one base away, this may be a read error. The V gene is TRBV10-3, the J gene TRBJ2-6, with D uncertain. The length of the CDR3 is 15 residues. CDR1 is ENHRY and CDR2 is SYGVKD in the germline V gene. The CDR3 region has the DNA TGTGTCACCATTGGCCTGTTGTCTGGGGCCAACGTCCTGACTTTC. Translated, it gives CVTIGLLSGANVLTF.

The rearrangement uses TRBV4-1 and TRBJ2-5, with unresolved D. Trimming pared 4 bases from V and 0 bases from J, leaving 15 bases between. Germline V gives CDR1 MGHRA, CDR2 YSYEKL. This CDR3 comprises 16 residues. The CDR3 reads CASSRDRRAHQETQYF. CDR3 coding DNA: TGCGCCAGCAGCCGAGATCGGAGAGCTCACCAAGAGACCCAGTACTTC.

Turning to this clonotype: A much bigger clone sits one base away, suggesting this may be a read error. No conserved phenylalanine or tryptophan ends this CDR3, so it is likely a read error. The CDR3 DNA sequence: TGCAGCGCCTCCCTGGGGGGGATGAACACTGAAGCTTTCTCT. Translating gives CSASLGGMNTEAFS. J is TRBJ1-1 and V is TRBV29-1; D perhaps matches TRBD1 (5 bases). Trimming left V 7 bases short and J 0 bases short, with 15 bases between. The CDR3 has 14 residues. Germline V gene sequence: CDR1 SQVTM, CDR2 ANQGSEA.

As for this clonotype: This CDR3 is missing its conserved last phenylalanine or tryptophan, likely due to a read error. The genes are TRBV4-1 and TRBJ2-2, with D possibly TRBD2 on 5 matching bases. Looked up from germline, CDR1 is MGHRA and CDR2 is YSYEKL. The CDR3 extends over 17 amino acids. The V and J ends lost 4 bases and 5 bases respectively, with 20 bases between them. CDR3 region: CASSPGLDSQWTGELFL. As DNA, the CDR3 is TGCGCCAGCAGCCCGGGTTTGGACTCACAATGGACCGGGGAGCTGTTTCTT.

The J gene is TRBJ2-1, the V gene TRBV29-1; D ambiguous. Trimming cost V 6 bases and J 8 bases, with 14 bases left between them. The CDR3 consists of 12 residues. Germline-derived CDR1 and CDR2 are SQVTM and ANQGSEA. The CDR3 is CSVGQKRDEQFF. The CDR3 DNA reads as TGCAGCGTCGGCCAAAAAAGGGATGAGCAGTTCTTC.

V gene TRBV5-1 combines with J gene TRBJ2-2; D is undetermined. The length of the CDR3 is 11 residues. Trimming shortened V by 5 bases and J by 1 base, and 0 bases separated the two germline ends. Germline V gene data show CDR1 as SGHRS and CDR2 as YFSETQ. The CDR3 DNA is TGCGCCAGCAGGAACACCGGGGAGCTGTTTTTT. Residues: CASRNTGELFF.

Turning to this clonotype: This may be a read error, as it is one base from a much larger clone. CDR3 in amino acids: CASRWDRSSEALF. In nucleotides, the CDR3 is TGTGCCAGCAGATGGGACAGGTCCTCTGAAGCTTTATTT. The J gene is TRBJ1-1, the V gene TRBV6-2 or TRBV6-3, with 8 bases lining up with TRBD1. The CDR3 sequence is 13 residues long. The germline V gene encodes CDR1 MNHEY and CDR2 SVGEGT.

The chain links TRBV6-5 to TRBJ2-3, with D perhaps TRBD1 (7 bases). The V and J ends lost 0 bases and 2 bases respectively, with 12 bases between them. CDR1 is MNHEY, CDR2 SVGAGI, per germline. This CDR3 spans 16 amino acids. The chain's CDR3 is CASSYSSGGYTDTQYF. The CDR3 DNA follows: TGTGCCAGCAGTTACTCTTCAGGGGGGTACACAGATACGCAGTATTTT.

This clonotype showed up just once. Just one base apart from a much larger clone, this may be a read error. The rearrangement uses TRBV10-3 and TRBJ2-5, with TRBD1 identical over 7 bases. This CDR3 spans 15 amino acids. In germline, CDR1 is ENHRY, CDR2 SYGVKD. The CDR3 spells CVISETWDSQETQYF. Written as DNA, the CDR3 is TGTGTCATCAGTGAGACCTGGGACAGCCAAGAGACCCAGTACTTC.

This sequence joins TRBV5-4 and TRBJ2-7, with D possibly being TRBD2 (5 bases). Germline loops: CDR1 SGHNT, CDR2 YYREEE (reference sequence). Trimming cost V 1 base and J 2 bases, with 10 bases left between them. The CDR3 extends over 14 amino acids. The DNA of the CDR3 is TGTGCCAGCAGCTTGCAGGACTTTCCCTACGAGCAGTACTTC. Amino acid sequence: CASSLQDFPYEQYF.

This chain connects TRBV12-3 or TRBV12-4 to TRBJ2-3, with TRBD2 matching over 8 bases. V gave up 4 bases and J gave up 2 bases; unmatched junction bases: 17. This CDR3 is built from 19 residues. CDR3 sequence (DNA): TGTGCCAGCAGTTCTGGCCGGAGGCGGGAGGCCTTGGACACAGATACGCAGTATTTT. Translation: CASSSGRRREALDTDTQYF.

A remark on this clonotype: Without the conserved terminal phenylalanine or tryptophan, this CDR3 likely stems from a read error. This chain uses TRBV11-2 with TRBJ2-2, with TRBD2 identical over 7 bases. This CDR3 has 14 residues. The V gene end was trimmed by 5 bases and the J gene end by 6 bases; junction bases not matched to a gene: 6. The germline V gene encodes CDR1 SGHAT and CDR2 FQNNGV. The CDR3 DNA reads TGTGCCAGCAGCCCGGGGAGGGTAGCCGGGGAGCTGTTTCTT. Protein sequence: CASSPGRVAGELFL.

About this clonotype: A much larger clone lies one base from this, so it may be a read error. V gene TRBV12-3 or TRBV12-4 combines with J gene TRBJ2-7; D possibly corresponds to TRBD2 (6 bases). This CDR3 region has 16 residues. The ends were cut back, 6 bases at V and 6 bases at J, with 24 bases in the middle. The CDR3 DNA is TGTGCCAGCAGCCGATCACTACCGGGAGCGAACTCCGAGCAGTACTTC. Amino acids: CASSRSLPGANSEQYF.

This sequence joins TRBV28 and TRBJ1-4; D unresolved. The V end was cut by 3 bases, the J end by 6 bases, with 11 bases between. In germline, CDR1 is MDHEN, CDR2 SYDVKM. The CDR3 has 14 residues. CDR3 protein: CASSLTIEHEKLFF. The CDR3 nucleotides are TGTGCCAGCAGTTTGACGATTGAGCATGAAAAACTGTTTTTT.

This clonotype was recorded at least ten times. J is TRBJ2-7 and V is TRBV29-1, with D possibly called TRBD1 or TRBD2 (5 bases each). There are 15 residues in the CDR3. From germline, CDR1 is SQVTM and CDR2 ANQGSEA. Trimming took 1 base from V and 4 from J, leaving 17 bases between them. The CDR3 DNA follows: TGCAGCGTTGAAGGCCTCTCTCAATGGGGGTACGAGCAGTACTTC. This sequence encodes CSVEGLSQWGYEQYF.

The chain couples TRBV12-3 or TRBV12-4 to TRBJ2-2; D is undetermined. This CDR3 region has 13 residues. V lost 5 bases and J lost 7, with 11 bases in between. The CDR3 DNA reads TGTGCCAGCAGTCTAATTGGGGTCGGGGAGCTGTTTTTT. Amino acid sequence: CASSLIGVGELFF.

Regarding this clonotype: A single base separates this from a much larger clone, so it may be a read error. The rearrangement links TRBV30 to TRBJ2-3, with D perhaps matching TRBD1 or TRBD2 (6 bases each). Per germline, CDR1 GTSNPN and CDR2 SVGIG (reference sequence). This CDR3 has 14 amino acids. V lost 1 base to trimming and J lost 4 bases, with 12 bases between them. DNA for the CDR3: TGTGCCTGGAGTGGACTAGGGGGACCAGATACGCAGTATTTT. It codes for CAWSGLGGPDTQYF. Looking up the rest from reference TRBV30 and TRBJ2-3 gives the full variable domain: SQTIHQWPATLVQPVGSPLSLECTVEGTSNPNLYWYRQAAGRGLQLLFYSVGIGQISSEVPQNLSASRPQDRQFILSSKKLLLSDSGFYLCAWSGLGGPDTQYFGPGTRLTVL.

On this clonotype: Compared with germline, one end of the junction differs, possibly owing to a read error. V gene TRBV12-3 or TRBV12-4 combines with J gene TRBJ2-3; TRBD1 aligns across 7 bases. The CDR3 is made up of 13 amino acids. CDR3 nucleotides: TGTGCCAGTAGACGGGACAGCACAGATACGGAGTATTTT. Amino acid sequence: CASRRDSTDTEYF.

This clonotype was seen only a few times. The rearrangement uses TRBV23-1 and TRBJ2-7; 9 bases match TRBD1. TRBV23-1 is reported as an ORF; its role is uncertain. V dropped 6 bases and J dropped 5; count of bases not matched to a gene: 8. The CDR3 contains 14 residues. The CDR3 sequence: CASRYGQGNHEQYF. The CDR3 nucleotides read TGCGCCAGCAGGTATGGACAGGGGAACCACGAGCAGTACTTC.

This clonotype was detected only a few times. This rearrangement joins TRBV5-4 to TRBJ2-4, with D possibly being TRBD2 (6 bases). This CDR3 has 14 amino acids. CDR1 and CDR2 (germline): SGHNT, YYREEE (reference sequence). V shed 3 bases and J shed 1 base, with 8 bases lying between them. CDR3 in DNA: TGTGCCAGCAGCTCTAGCGCTGCCAAAAACATTCAGTACTTC. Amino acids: CASSSSAAKNIQYF.